This T cell receptor beta chain emerged from a study of blood T cells in healthy people across ages. Points on this clonotype: Its antigen is undetermined.

General observations from the study: Per million T cells, TCR beta diversity dropped roughly linearly as age increased.

The V gene's germline CDR1 is SGHVS and CDR2 FNYEAQ. This CDR3 contains 15 residues. The ends lost 5 bases at V and 5 bases at J; junction bases unmatched: 9. A second about 6 to 12 cycle PCR used barcoded and J-beta primers. MiXCR, applied by TCRdb to the 5' RACE reads, yields one record per CDR3 protein. The sample comprises roughly 700,000 distinct CDR3 sequences, around 25% of which are singletons, and roughly a tenth rests with the top ten. This sample was shared with a second study, whose subject was T cells of mothers and their children.

The TCR sequence derives from a boy under 18 in good health. The specimen sequenced was blood. The chain employs TRBV7-6 and TRBJ2-7; 10 nucleotides align to TRBD1. Here the CDR3 DNA reads TGTGCCAGCAGCCCGGGGACAGGGGTTCCCAACGAGCAGTACTTC. This sequence encodes CASSPGTGVPNEQYF.